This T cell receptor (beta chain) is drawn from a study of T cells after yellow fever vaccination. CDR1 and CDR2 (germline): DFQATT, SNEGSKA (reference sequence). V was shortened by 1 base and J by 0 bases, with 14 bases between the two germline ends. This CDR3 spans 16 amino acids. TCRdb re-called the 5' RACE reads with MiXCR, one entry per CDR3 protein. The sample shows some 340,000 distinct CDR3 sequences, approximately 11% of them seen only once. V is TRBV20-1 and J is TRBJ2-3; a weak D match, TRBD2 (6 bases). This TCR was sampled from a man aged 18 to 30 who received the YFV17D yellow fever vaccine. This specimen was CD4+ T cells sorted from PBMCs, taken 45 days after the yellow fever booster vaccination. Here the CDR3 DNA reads TGCAGTGCTAGAGGTCCGGGACTCCATAGCACAGATACGCAGTATTTT. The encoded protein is CSARGPGLHSTDTQYF.